This passage covers 26 T cell receptor beta chains from one sample sequenced in a study of chemoradiotherapy in HPV16-positive cancers. The repertoire was sequenced with immunoSEQ multiplex PCR; TCRdb's copy has only in-frame clones and lacks some. Seen here are fewer than 40,000 clones, 92% observed once, and the top ten hold approximately 3.6%. The sequencing used blood, collected from a patient who underwent chemoradiotherapy. The receptor set was obtained from a human donor with HPV-associated anogenital cancer.

Here the CDR3 reads CASSLETAVSTVTSYEQYF. CDR3 sequence (DNA): TGTGCCAGCAGCTTAGAAACAGCAGTGTCGACAGTCACATCCTACGAGCAGTACTTC. The chain has TRBV7-6 and TRBJ2-7; maybe TRBD1 (5 bases). V lost 1 base to trimming and J lost 1 base, with 23 bases between them. CDR3 length equals 19 residues. CDR1 is SGHVS and CDR2 is FNYEAQ in the germline V gene.

The V and J genes are TRBV5-1 and TRBJ2-7; D remains unclear. This CDR3 is built from 11 residues. Germline-derived CDR1 and CDR2 are SGHRS and YFSETQ. The V end was cut by 2 bases, the J end by 3 bases, with 3 bases between. CDR3 nucleotide sequence: TGCGCCAGCAGCTTCAACTACGAGCAGTACTTC. As protein: CASSFNYEQYF. The whole variable domain, filled in from reference TRBV5-1 and TRBJ2-7, reads KAGVTQTPRYLIKTRGQQVTLSCSPISGHRSVSWYQQTPGQGLQFLFEYFSETQRNKGNFPGRFSGRQFSNSRSEMNVSTLELGDSALYLCASSFNYEQYFGPGTRLTVT.

This clone was seen a handful of times. The V call is TRBV5-8, the J call TRBJ2-7; TRBD2 matches at 10 bases. Per germline, CDR1 SGHTS and CDR2 YDEGEE. The CDR3 consists of 16 residues. Trimming took 1 base from V and 0 from J; bases not matched to a gene: 4. CDR3 nucleotides: TGTGCCAGCAGCTTGACTAGCGGGGACCTCTCCTACGAGCAGTACTTC. The encoded protein is CASSLTSGDLSYEQYF.

V usage is TRBV18 and J usage is TRBJ2-1, with a tentative D call TRBD1 (5 bases). CDR3 length: 19 residues. Trimming stripped 4 bases from V and 6 bases from J, with 28 bases between. CDR1 is KGHSH and CDR2 is LQKENI in the germline V gene. Here the CDR3 DNA reads TGTGCCAGCTCACGTCCAGGTGGGGCAGCCACCTCTCTGGGCAATGAGCAGTTCTTC. It yields the protein CASSRPGGAATSLGNEQFF.

The rearrangement uses TRBV10-3 and TRBJ2-2; D unclear. The CDR3 length is 17 residues. The germline V gene has CDR1 ENHRY and CDR2 SYGVKD. The ends were cut back, 4 bases at V and 1 base at J, with 16 bases in the middle. The CDR3 protein is CAISVSVSGRNTGELFF. The CDR3 DNA sequence: TGTGCCATCAGTGTATCGGTTTCGGGCAGGAACACCGGGGAGCTGTTTTTT.

The table lists this clone with a count of one. This CDR3 is also generated by other DNA sequences in the sample. This chain uses TRBV7-3 with TRBJ2-3; 10 bases map to TRBD2. CDR1 is SGHTA and CDR2 is FQGTGA in the germline V gene. The CDR3 sequence is 16 residues long. Trimming removed 0 bases from V and 4 bases from J; junction bases left unmatched: 4. The CDR3 loop is CASSLTLAGGADTQYF. The CDR3 coding sequence is TGTGCCAGCAGCTTAACGTTAGCGGGGGGTGCAGATACGCAGTATTTT.

The chain carries TRBV6-1 and TRBJ2-7; D ambiguous. In germline, CDR1 is MNHNS, CDR2 SASEGT. This CDR3 spans 11 amino acids. Trimming removed 6 bases at V and 5 bases at J, with 8 bases between. CDR3 bases: TGTGCCAGCAGCCATCTAAACGAGCAGTACTTC. This translates into CASSHLNEQYF.

V gene TRBV5-1 combines with J gene TRBJ2-5, with 15 bases that match TRBD2. Trimming at V came to 6 bases and at J to 5 bases, leaving 8 bases not matched to a gene. CDR1 SGHRS and CDR2 YFSETQ come from the germline V gene. The CDR3 spans 16 residues. CDR3 in DNA: TGCGCCAGCAAGGGACTAGCGGGAGGACCTGGGGAGACCCAGTACTTC. It encodes CASKGLAGGPGETQYF.

This clone was observed a single time. The chain employs TRBV15 and TRBJ2-7, with TRBD2 matching 8 bases. The germline V gene encodes CDR1 LNHNV and CDR2 YYDKDF (reference sequence). With V trimmed by 1 base and J by 0 bases, 5 bases remained unmatched. CDR3 size: 16 residues. CDR3 DNA: TGTGCCACCAGCAGAGGCCCTAGCGGGCGCTCCTACGAGCAGTACTTC. Translated: CATSRGPSGRSYEQYF.

CDR3 coding DNA: TGTGCCAGCAGTTACCGGACTGCCGTTTCGAACGAGCAGTACTTC. It is translated as CASSYRTAVSNEQYF. The V and J genes are TRBV6-6 and TRBJ2-7; tentative D call: TRBD2 (5 bases). There are 15 residues in the CDR3. Trimming stripped 2 bases from V and 5 bases from J, with 16 bases between. Germline V lookup: CDR1 MNHNY, CDR2 SVGAGI (reference sequence).

The chain recombines TRBV5-1 with TRBJ1-6; D not resolved. The CDR3 runs 17 residues. The germline CDR1 and CDR2 sequences are SGHRS and YFSETQ. Deletions cut 0 bases from V and 0 bases from J, with 10 bases between. The CDR3 protein is CASSLGVISSYNSPLHF. The CDR3 DNA reads as TGCGCCAGCAGCTTGGGGGTTATCAGCTCCTATAATTCACCCCTCCACTTT. Full variable domain (rest looked up from reference TRBV5-1 and TRBJ1-6): KAGVTQTPRYLIKTRGQQVTLSCSPISGHRSVSWYQQTPGQGLQFLFEYFSETQRNKGNFPGRFSGRQFSNSRSEMNVSTLELGDSALYLCASSLGVISSYNSPLHFGNGTRLTVT.

V and J are TRBV6-6 and TRBJ1-3; D is ambiguous. Germline loops: CDR1 MNHNY, CDR2 SVGAGI (reference sequence). This CDR3 contains 14 residues. The V gene lost 6 bases and the J gene lost 8 bases, with 17 bases spanning the gap. CDR3 nucleotide sequence: TGTGCCAGCAGCACGGGCAGGAAGGTAGACACCATATATTTT. This translates into CASSTGRKVDTIYF.

This chain links TRBV10-3 with TRBJ2-7; 15 bases match TRBD2. This CDR3 spans 17 amino acids. Per the germline V gene, CDR1 is ENHRY and CDR2 is SYGVKD. Losses at the gene ends were 5 bases for V and 4 bases for J; bases not matched to a gene: 9. The chain's CDR3 is CAISKAGTSGGPYEQYF. CDR3 bases: TGTGCCATCAGTAAAGCCGGGACTAGCGGGGGGCCGTACGAGCAGTACTTC.

V and J are TRBV9 and TRBJ2-7; no clear D gene. The CDR3 consists of 15 residues. The germline gives CDR1 SGDLS, CDR2 YYNGEE. V was trimmed by 0 bases and J by 5 bases, leaving 15 bases between them. The CDR3 reads CASSVGVGSLHEQYF. CDR3 DNA: TGTGCCAGCAGCGTAGGGGTGGGGTCGTTGCACGAGCAGTACTTC.

V is TRBV15 and J is TRBJ1-1; D possibly corresponds to TRBD1 (6 bases). Germline-derived CDR1 and CDR2 are LNHNV and YYDKDF (reference sequence). The CDR3 extends over 19 amino acids. The ends were cut back, 5 bases at V and 0 bases at J, with 25 bases in the middle. The CDR3 is CATSRRRGGGRDLNTEAFF. CDR3 nucleotides: TGTGCCACCAGCCGGCGCCGAGGGGGGGGCAGGGACTTGAACACTGAAGCTTTCTTT.

CDR3: CASSLVRTSGGTPREQYF. The DNA of the CDR3 is TGTGCCAGCAGCTTAGTCCGGACTAGCGGGGGGACTCCTCGAGAGCAGTACTTC. The J gene is TRBJ2-7, the V gene TRBV11-2; 14 nucleotides line up with TRBD2. The CDR3 covers 18 residues. V lost 1 base and J lost 7; bases outside the gene matches: 12. CDR1 and CDR2 (germline): SGHAT, FQNNGV.

This chain joins TRBV7-9 and TRBJ1-1; the D gene is possibly TRBD1 (6 bases). The germline V and J ends were trimmed by 0 bases and 7 bases, with 15 bases remaining between them. The germline V gene has CDR1 SEHNR and CDR2 FQNEAQ (reference sequence). The CDR3 contains 15 residues. This chain's CDR3 is CASSLAGQGRSEAFF. The CDR3 nucleotides are TGTGCCAGCAGCTTAGCGGGGCAGGGGAGGAGTGAAGCTTTCTTT.

J is TRBJ2-3 and V is TRBV19, with 8 bases that match TRBD2. Per germline, CDR1 LNHDA and CDR2 SQIVND (reference sequence). The V gene end was trimmed by 6 bases and the J gene end by 0 bases; junction bases not matched to a gene: 8. The CDR3 contains 16 residues. Written as DNA, the CDR3 is TGTGCCAGTAGGTGGAGCGGGGGCGCTAGCACAGATACGCAGTATTTT. It specifies CASRWSGGASTDTQYF.

The chain is built from TRBV19 and TRBJ1-2, with D perhaps TRBD1 (6 bases). This CDR3 region has 15 residues. Trimming shortened V by 8 bases and J by 2 bases, and 18 bases separated the two germline ends. Germline CDR1 is LNHDA and CDR2 is SQIVND (reference sequence). This CDR3 is CASLRPWGANYGYTF. Written as DNA, the CDR3 is TGTGCCAGTTTAAGACCGTGGGGGGCGAACTATGGCTACACCTTC.

This sequence joins TRBV5-4 and TRBJ1-6; TRBD1 matches at 9 bases. Per the germline V gene, CDR1 is SGHNT and CDR2 is YYREEE (reference sequence). This CDR3 has 15 amino acids. The J segment lost 6 bases and the V segment lost 2 bases, leaving 3 bases of the junction unmatched. The CDR3 loop reads CASSFGQGSNSPLHF. CDR3 in DNA: TGTGCCAGCAGCTTCGGACAGGGGAGTAATTCACCCCTCCACTTT.

The genes are TRBV6-5 and TRBJ1-6, with 8 bases lining up with TRBD1. CDR3 size: 15 residues. Germline values: CDR1 MNHEY, CDR2 SVGAGI. After removal of 9 bases from V and 6 bases from J, the junction contained 10 bases not matched to a gene. CDR3 coding DNA: TGTGCCAGTTCAGAGAGTGACAGGGGTAATTCACCCCTCCACTTT. Its protein is CASSESDRGNSPLHF.

The chain is built from TRBV27 and TRBJ2-7; 11 nucleotides agree with TRBD2. CDR1 MNHEY and CDR2 SMNVEV come from the germline V gene (reference sequence). J gave up 1 base and V 3 bases, and 5 bases lay outside the gene matches. The CDR3 runs to 16 residues. The CDR3 spells CASSFTSGGYSYEQYF. In DNA form, the CDR3 reads TGTGCCAGCAGTTTTACTAGCGGGGGTTATTCCTACGAGCAGTACTTC.

This clone appeared a few times. The chain links TRBV7-9 to TRBJ2-7; D is unclear. V was shortened by 1 base and J by 0 bases, with 10 bases between the two germline ends. Germline CDR1 SEHNR, CDR2 FQNEAQ (reference sequence). The CDR3 length is 15 residues. In DNA form, the CDR3 reads TGTGCCAGCAGCTTAGGGGTGACCAGCTCCTACGAGCAGTACTTC. Translating gives CASSLGVTSSYEQYF. The full variable domain, its missing parts supplied by reference TRBV7-9 and TRBJ2-7, is DTGVSQNPRHKITKRGQNVTFRCDPISEHNRLYWYRQTLGQGPEFLTYFQNEAQLEKSRLLSDRFSAERPKGSFSTLEIQRTEQGDSAMYLCASSLGVTSSYEQYFGPGTRLTVT.

This clone was seen just once. The V gene is TRBV11-2, the J gene TRBJ2-3, with D maybe TRBD1 (6 bases). Germline lookup yields CDR1 SGHAT and CDR2 FQNNGV. Trimming removed 3 bases from V and 2 bases from J, with 15 bases in between. CDR3 length equals 16 residues. In nucleotides, the CDR3 is TGTGCCAGCAGCTTTACAGGGATCGGCCTCACAGATACGCAGTATTTT. Its translation is CASSFTGIGLTDTQYF.

V usage is TRBV10-2 and J usage is TRBJ1-1; D not certain. V lost 10 bases to trimming and J lost 8 bases, with 23 bases between them. This CDR3 contains 14 residues. Germline assignment: CDR1 WSHSY and CDR2 SAAADI. CDR3 bases: TGCGCCACCGGCCGCTTTCCGGCTCTGGGAGAAGCTTTCTTT. This gives the protein CATGRFPALGEAFF.

The rearrangement joins TRBV4-1 to TRBJ1-2; the D is unclear. The CDR3 loop spans 13 amino acids. V lost 8 bases and J 0 bases, leaving 10 bases between the germline ends. CDR1 and CDR2 (germline): MGHRA, YSYEKL. In nucleotides, the CDR3 is TGCGCCAGCGGCCCCGGCCCTAACTATGGCTACACCTTC. Its translation is CASGPGPNYGYTF.